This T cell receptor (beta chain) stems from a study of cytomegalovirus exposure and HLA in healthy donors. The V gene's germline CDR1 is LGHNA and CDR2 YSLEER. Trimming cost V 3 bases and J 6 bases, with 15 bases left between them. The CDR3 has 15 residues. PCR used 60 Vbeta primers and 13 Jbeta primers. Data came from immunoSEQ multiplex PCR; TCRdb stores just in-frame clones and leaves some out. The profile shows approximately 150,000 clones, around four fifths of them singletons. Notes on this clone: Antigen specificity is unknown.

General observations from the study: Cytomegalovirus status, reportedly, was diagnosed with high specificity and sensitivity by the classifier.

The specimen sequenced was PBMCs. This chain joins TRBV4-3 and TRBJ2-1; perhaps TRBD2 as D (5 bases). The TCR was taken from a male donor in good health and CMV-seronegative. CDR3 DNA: TGCGCCAGCAGCCACCTAGGGAGAGCCCCCAATGAGCAGTTCTTC. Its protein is CASSHLGRAPNEQFF.